The 16 T cell receptor beta chains below were found in one sample sequenced in a study of cytomegalovirus exposure and HLA in healthy donors. The data were produced by immunoSEQ multiplex PCR, yet TCRdb's version contains in-frame clones alone and is incomplete. The repertoire consists of about 360,000 clones, with roughly 88% occurring once and the leading ten covering 0.83%. Sequencing input: PBMCs. These receptors were taken from a young woman in good health and CMV-seronegative.

V gene TRBV6-1 combines with J gene TRBJ2-2; 10 positions match TRBD2. With V trimmed by 7 bases and J by 7 bases, 24 bases remained unmatched. The CDR3 is 20 residues long. The germline CDR1 and CDR2 sequences are MNHNS and SASEGT. CDR3 amino acids: CASTDELAGSAERGFGELFF. CDR3 sequence (DNA): TGTGCCAGCACTGATGAACTAGCGGGATCGGCCGAGCGCGGTTTCGGGGAGCTGTTTTTT.

The J gene is TRBJ2-2, the V gene TRBV5-6, with a tentative D call TRBD2 (6 bases). Germline V gene sequence: CDR1 SGHDT, CDR2 YYEEEE. V was cut by 0 bases and J by 6 bases, with 9 bases left in between. The CDR3 is made up of 14 amino acids. This CDR3 is CASSLAWEAGELFF. CDR3 DNA sequence: TGTGCCAGCAGCTTGGCCTGGGAGGCCGGGGAGCTGTTTTTT.

The genes are TRBV28 and TRBJ1-2, with TRBD1 identical over 11 bases. This CDR3 region has 17 residues. CDR1 and CDR2 from the germline V gene are MDHEN and SYDVKM. Trimming cost V 6 bases and J 7 bases; bases outside gene matches: 16. The CDR3 DNA reads as TGTGCCAGCAGCTCAACCGGGACAGGGGGTTTAATTGGTGGCTACACCTTC. Amino acids: CASSSTGTGGLIGGYTF.

The chain has TRBV6-1 and TRBJ2-3, with 11 bases identical to TRBD1. Germline V CDR1 and CDR2: MNHNS, SASEGT. The CDR3 consists of 14 residues. V dropped 8 bases and J dropped 5; count of bases not matched to a gene: 6. The CDR3 spells CASGGQGAVDTQYF. The CDR3 DNA sequence: TGTGCCAGCGGTGGACAGGGGGCTGTAGATACGCAGTATTTT.

The CDR3 region has the DNA TGTGCCAGCAGGAAACGCCTAAGCCGGACAGGGGAGGGGGCCAACGTCCTGACTTTC. It is translated as CASRKRLSRTGEGANVLTF. The chain links TRBV2 to TRBJ2-6; 9 nucleotides align to TRBD1. CDR3 length: 19 residues. With V trimmed by 6 bases and J by 4 bases, 16 bases remained unmatched. Germline lookup yields CDR1 SNHLY and CDR2 FYNNEI. The full variable domain, its missing parts supplied by reference TRBV2 and TRBJ2-6, is EPEVTQTPSHQVTQMGQEVILRCVPISNHLYFYWYRQILGQKVEFLVSFYNNEISEKSEIFDDQFSVERPDGSNFTLKIRSTKLEDSAMYFCASRKRLSRTGEGANVLTFGAGSRLTVL.

J is TRBJ1-2 and V is TRBV6-5; 7 bases align to TRBD1. Germline lookup yields CDR1 MNHEY and CDR2 SVGAGI. Losses at the gene ends were 5 bases for V and 5 bases for J; bases not matched to a gene: 8. This CDR3 has 14 residues. The CDR3: CASSPGDSGYGYTF. DNA of the CDR3: TGTGCCAGCAGTCCCGGGGACAGTGGGTATGGCTACACCTTC.

V gene TRBV27 combines with J gene TRBJ2-1; D not certain. The germline gives CDR1 MNHEY, CDR2 SMNVEV (reference sequence). Deletions cut 1 base from V and 0 bases from J, with 7 bases between. The CDR3 runs 15 residues. The CDR3 region has the DNA TGTGCCAGCAGTTTATACGTGAGCTCCTACAATGAGCAGTTCTTC. It encodes CASSLYVSSYNEQFF.

The chain is built from TRBV7-8 and TRBJ2-7; D possibly corresponds to TRBD2 (7 bases). V lost 4 bases, J lost 0 bases, and 10 bases lay in between. The CDR3 has 14 amino acids. CDR1 is SGHVS, CDR2 FQNEAQ, per germline. This CDR3 is CASSSRGPSYEQYF. CDR3 DNA: TGTGCCAGCAGCTCGCGGGGGCCCTCCTACGAGCAGTACTTC.

This chain connects TRBV6-5 to TRBJ2-2; TRBD1 agrees at 9 bases. The trim removed 4 bases at V and 3 bases at J, leaving 3 bases unmatched. The CDR3 spans 15 residues. The germline V gene encodes CDR1 MNHEY and CDR2 SVGAGI. Here the CDR3 reads CASSFDRGYTGELFF. CDR3 coding DNA: TGTGCCAGCAGTTTCGACAGGGGGTACACCGGGGAGCTGTTTTTT.

DNA of the CDR3: TGTGCCAGCAGTTACGCGGGGATGGAGGGCTACACCTTC. It codes for CASSYAGMEGYTF. The J gene is TRBJ1-2, the V gene TRBV6-6; D not resolved. Trimming removed 2 bases from V and 8 bases from J, with 12 bases in between. The germline V gene has CDR1 MNHNY and CDR2 SVGAGI (reference sequence). CDR3 size: 13 residues.

This sequence joins TRBV28 and TRBJ2-7; D is unresolved. CDR3 size: 11 residues. With 5 bases removed from V and 6 bases from J, the gap between germline ends came to 8 bases. The germline V gene encodes CDR1 MDHEN and CDR2 SYDVKM. CDR3 protein: CASSPTSEQYF. The CDR3 nucleotides are TGTGCCAGCAGTCCTACCTCCGAGCAGTACTTC.

The chain is built from TRBV5-1 and TRBJ1-2; D may be TRBD1 (6 bases). This CDR3 has 16 amino acids. CDR1 is SGHRS, CDR2 YFSETQ, per germline. Deletions cut 4 bases from V and 4 bases from J, with 20 bases between. CDR3 in amino acids: CASSGGGTGSSYGYTF. The CDR3 bases are TGCGCCAGCAGCGGAGGTGGAACAGGGAGCTCCTATGGCTACACCTTC.

The sample holds one count of this clone. The V call is TRBV14, the J call TRBJ2-7; weak D call: TRBD2 (6 bases). The V end lost 2 bases, the J end lost 6 bases, and 17 bases lay between the germline ends. In germline, CDR1 is SGHDN, CDR2 FVKESK. The CDR3 loop spans 15 amino acids. CDR3 nucleotides: TGTGCCAGCAGCCAACCGGGACTCAAATCCGCCGAGCAGTACTTC. It yields the protein CASSQPGLKSAEQYF.

The J gene is TRBJ2-2, the V gene TRBV10-1; 7 nucleotides agree with TRBD2. Germline V gives CDR1 WNHNN, CDR2 SYGVQD (reference sequence). The junction had 7 bases not matched to a gene; V was cut back by 6 bases and J by 0 bases. CDR3 length equals 16 residues. The CDR3 DNA follows: TGCGCCAGCAGCCTACTAGCGAACGCGAACACCGGGGAGCTGTTTTTT. This codes for CASSLLANANTGELFF.

The chain couples TRBV7-9 to TRBJ1-2, with D uncertain. CDR1 and CDR2 (germline): SEHNR, FQNEAQ (reference sequence). This CDR3 region has 12 residues. Trimming took 2 bases from V and 1 from J, leaving 2 bases between them. In nucleotides, the CDR3 is TGTGCCAGCAGCTTATATAACTATGGCTACACCTTC. Protein: CASSLYNYGYTF.

The chain carries TRBV11-3 and TRBJ2-3; 9 bases are shared with TRBD2. The J segment lost 4 bases and the V segment lost 6 bases, leaving 11 bases of the junction unmatched. This CDR3 comprises 16 residues. The germline V gene encodes CDR1 SGHNT and CDR2 YENEEA. The CDR3 region has the DNA TGTGCCAGCAGTTACCAAAGCGGGGGGATCGCAGATACGCAGTATTTT. As protein: CASSYQSGGIADTQYF.